This passage covers 4 T cell receptor beta chains from one sample sequenced in a study of molecular identifiers for immune sequencing clone quantification. TCRdb redid the calling of the PCR reads with MiXCR, one entry per CDR3 protein. The table records about 500,000 distinct CDR3 sequences, over 20% of them present only once. Sequencing was done on a sample of naive CD8+ T cells from blood, with Jurkat cell RNA spiked in. Described subset: FACS-sorted CD8+CD4-CCR7+CD45RA+ naive T cells. The source is a human donor in good health. Some libraries in this study had Jurkat cell RNA spiked in.

This clonotype was seen many times. The rearrangement links TRBV4-1 to TRBJ1-1; D is perhaps TRBD1 (6 bases). Trimming removed 1 base from V and 10 bases from J, with 16 bases in between. The CDR3 sequence is 14 residues long. Germline V gives CDR1 MGHRA, CDR2 YSYEKL. The CDR3 bases are TGCGCCAGCAGCCAAGCCGACAGGCCTTCCTCAGCTTTCTTT. Translated: CASSQADRPSSAFF.

Many counts were recorded for this clonotype. V usage is TRBV7-9 and J usage is TRBJ2-2; TRBD1 agrees at 10 bases. V was pared by 5 bases and J by 4 bases, with 10 bases of the junction left unmatched. The length of the CDR3 is 17 residues. CDR1 is SEHNR, CDR2 FQNEAQ, per germline (reference sequence). This CDR3 is CASSPARQGATTGELFF. The CDR3 DNA reads as TGTGCCAGCAGCCCGGCTCGACAGGGGGCGACCACCGGGGAGCTGTTTTTT.

The V gene is TRBV11-3, the J gene TRBJ2-2; 8 bases are a match to TRBD1. The CDR3 runs 17 residues. The V and J ends lost 1 base and 2 bases, in that order; junction bases with no gene match: 6. Germline CDR1 reads SGHNT; CDR2 reads YENEEA. The DNA of the CDR3 is TGTGCCAGCAGCTTAGGCTCAGGACAGGGAAACACCGGGGAGCTGTTTTTT. This translates into CASSLGSGQGNTGELFF.

This clonotype has at least ten counts. The chain is built from TRBV19 and TRBJ1-2, with TRBD1 identical over 7 bases. From germline, CDR1 is LNHDA and CDR2 SQIVND (reference sequence). J was trimmed by 3 bases and V by 10 bases; bases with no gene match: 8. The CDR3 sequence is 13 residues long. The CDR3 spells CATSTGTYYGYTF. The CDR3 DNA reads TGTGCCACCTCGACAGGGACGTACTATGGCTACACCTTC.